The 10 T cell receptor beta chains listed next were all sequenced from one sample in a study of cytomegalovirus exposure and HLA in healthy donors. TCRdb keeps only in-frame clones here, not all; method: immunoSEQ multiplex PCR. The sample has 200,000 or so clones; around 88% are singletons. What was sequenced was PBMCs. The source is a young woman in good health and CMV-seronegative.

The rearrangement links TRBV27 to TRBJ1-2; perhaps TRBD1 as D (5 bases). Between the trimmed V and J ends, which lost 3 bases and 0 bases, there was a span of 14 bases. The CDR3 covers 16 residues. Germline values: CDR1 MNHEY, CDR2 SMNVEV (reference sequence). The CDR3 loop is CASSFWPGFPNYGYTF. In DNA form, the CDR3 reads TGTGCCAGCAGTTTTTGGCCAGGGTTTCCTAACTATGGCTACACCTTC.

The rearrangement uses TRBV4-1 and TRBJ2-7, with a possible D match to TRBD1 (6 bases). Germline CDR1 MGHRA, CDR2 YSYEKL. This CDR3 region has 15 residues. Trimming left V 4 bases short and J 0 bases short, with 13 bases between. Here the CDR3 reads CASSRGDRSSYEQYF. The CDR3 nucleotides are TGCGCCAGCAGCCGGGGAGACAGGAGCTCCTACGAGCAGTACTTC.

The chain has TRBV6-5 and TRBJ1-1; TRBD1 aligns across 9 bases. Trimming removed 4 bases from V and 5 bases from J; junction bases left unmatched: 5. The CDR3 runs to 14 residues. Germline CDR1 and CDR2: MNHEY and SVGAGI. Here the CDR3 reads CASSLYRGLTEAFF. CDR3 bases: TGTGCCAGCAGTTTGTACAGGGGGCTTACTGAAGCTTTCTTT.

The chain couples TRBV4-1 to TRBJ2-5, with D possibly matching TRBD2 (5 bases). CDR3 length equals 16 residues. Trimming stripped 1 base from V and 3 bases from J, with 15 bases between. CDR1 is MGHRA, CDR2 YSYEKL, per germline. The CDR3 bases are TGCGCCAGCAGCCAAGGTTCTCCCGGGAACGAAGAGACCCAGTACTTC. This gives the protein CASSQGSPGNEETQYF.

The CDR3 DNA is TGTGCCAGCTCAGGCCTAGCGGGAGACTACAATGAGCAGTTCTTC. Translated: CASSGLAGDYNEQFF. This rearrangement joins TRBV18 to TRBJ2-1; 10 positions match TRBD2. J was trimmed by 3 bases and V by 5 bases; bases with no gene match: 4. CDR1 and CDR2 (germline): KGHSH, LQKENI. The CDR3 sequence is 15 residues long.

The CDR3 coding sequence is TGTGCCAGCTCACCGGACAGGGAGGTCACTGAAGCTTTCTTT. Its translation is CASSPDREVTEAFF. J is TRBJ1-1 and V is TRBV18; TRBD1 aligns across 8 bases. Germline V lookup: CDR1 KGHSH, CDR2 LQKENI. The CDR3 spans 14 residues. After removal of 3 bases from V and 4 bases from J, the junction contained 4 bases not matched to a gene.

The chain is built from TRBV11-2 and TRBJ2-5, with 10 bases lining up with TRBD2. The CDR3 loop spans 15 amino acids. Per germline, CDR1 SGHAT and CDR2 FQNNGV. J gave up 1 base and V 5 bases, and 4 bases lay outside the gene matches. The DNA of the CDR3 is TGTGCCAGCAGCCCCCGGACTAGCGGCCAAGAGACCCAGTACTTC. Translated, it gives CASSPRTSGQETQYF.

The genes are TRBV28 and TRBJ1-2, with D tentatively TRBD1 (6 bases). V was pared by 8 bases and J by 6 bases, with 16 bases between. CDR1 and CDR2 (germline): MDHEN, SYDVKM. CDR3 size: 13 residues. DNA for the CDR3: TGTGCCAGCCTACAAACGACAGGCCATGGCTACACCTTC. Its protein product is CASLQTTGHGYTF.

The genes are TRBV19 and TRBJ1-2, with unresolved D. Germline-derived CDR1 and CDR2 are LNHDA and SQIVND (reference sequence). V gave up 3 bases and J gave up 6 bases, with 20 bases separating them. The CDR3 length is 16 residues. The CDR3 spells CASSIYWAGQVDGYTF. CDR3 bases: TGTGCCAGTAGTATTTACTGGGCGGGCCAGGTCGATGGCTACACCTTC.

The chain has TRBV27 and TRBJ2-1; D gene unclear. The CDR3 length is 11 residues. Germline CDR1 MNHEY, CDR2 SMNVEV (reference sequence). V lost 8 bases and J 4 bases, leaving 6 bases between the germline ends. The CDR3 loop is CASLGYNEQFF. The CDR3 coding sequence is TGTGCCAGCCTCGGGTACAATGAGCAGTTCTTC.